This entry concerns a single TCR beta chain. This sample is part of a study of blood T cell repertoires in COVID-19. Assay used: immunoSEQ multiplex PCR; TCRdb lists only in-frame clones, some missing. The data contain 270,000 or so clones, roughly 79% of them singletons. The sequenced material came from peripheral blood. The clonotype originates from a woman aged 60 to 75 with active or convalescent COVID-19.

The CDR3 DNA follows: TGTGCCAGCAGCCTCACCGGGACAGGGGGACACGAGCAGTACTTC. Translated: CASSLTGTGGHEQYF. The chain recombines TRBV7-9 with TRBJ2-7; 11 bases match TRBD1. Looked up from germline, CDR1 is SEHNR and CDR2 is FQNEAQ (reference sequence). The CDR3 is 15 amino acids. The V and J ends lost 5 bases and 5 bases, in that order; junction bases with no gene match: 8. Combining the CDR3 with reference TRBV7-9 and TRBJ2-7 gives the whole variable domain DTGVSQNPRHKITKRGQNVTFRCDPISEHNRLYWYRQTLGQGPEFLTYFQNEAQLEKSRLLSDRFSAERPKGSFSTLEIQRTEQGDSAMYLCASSLTGTGGHEQYFGPGTRLTVT.